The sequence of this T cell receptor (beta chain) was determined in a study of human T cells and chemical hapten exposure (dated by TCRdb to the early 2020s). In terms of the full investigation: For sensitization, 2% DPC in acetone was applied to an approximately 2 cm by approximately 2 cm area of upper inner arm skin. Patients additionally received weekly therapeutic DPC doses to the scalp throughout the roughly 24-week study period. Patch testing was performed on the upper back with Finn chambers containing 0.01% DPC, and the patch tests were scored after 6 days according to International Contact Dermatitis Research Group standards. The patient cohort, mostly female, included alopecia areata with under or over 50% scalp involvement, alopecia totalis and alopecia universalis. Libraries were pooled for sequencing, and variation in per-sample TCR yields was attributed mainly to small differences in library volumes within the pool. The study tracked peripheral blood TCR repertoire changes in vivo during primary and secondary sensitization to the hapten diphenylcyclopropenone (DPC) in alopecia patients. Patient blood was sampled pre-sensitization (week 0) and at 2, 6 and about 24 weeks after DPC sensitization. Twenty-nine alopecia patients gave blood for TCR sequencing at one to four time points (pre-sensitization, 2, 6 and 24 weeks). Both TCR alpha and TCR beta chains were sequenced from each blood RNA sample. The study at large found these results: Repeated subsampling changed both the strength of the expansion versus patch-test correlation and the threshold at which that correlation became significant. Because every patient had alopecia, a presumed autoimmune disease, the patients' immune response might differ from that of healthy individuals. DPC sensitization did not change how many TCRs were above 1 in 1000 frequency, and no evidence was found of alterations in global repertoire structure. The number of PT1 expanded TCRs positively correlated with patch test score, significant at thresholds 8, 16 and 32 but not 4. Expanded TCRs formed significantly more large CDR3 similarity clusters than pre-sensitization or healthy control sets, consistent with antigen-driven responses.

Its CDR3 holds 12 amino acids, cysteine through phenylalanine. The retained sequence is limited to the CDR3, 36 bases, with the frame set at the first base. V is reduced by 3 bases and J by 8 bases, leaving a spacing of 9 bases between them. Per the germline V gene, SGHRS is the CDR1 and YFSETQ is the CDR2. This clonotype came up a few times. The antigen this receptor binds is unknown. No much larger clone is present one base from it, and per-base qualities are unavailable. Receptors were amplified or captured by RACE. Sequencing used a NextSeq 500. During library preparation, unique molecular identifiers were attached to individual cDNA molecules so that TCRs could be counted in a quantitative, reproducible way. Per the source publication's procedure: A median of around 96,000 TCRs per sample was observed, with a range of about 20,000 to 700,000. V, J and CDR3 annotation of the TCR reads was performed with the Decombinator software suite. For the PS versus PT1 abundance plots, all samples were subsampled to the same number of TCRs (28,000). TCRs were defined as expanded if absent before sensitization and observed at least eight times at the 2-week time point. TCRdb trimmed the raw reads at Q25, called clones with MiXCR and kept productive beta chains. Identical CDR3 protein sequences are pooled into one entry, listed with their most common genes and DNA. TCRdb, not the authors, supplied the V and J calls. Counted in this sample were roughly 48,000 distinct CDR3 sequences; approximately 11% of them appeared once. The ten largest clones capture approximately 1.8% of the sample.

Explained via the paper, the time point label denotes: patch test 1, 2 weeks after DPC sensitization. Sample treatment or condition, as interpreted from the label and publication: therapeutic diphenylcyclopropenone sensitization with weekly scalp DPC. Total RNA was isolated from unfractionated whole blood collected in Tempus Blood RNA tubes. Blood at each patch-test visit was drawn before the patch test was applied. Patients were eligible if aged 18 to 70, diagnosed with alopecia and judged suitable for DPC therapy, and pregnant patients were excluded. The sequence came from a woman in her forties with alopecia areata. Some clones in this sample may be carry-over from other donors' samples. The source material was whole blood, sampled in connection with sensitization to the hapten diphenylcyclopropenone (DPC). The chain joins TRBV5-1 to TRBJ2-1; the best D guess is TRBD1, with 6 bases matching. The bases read TGCGCCAGCAGCTCACAGGGACATGAGCAGTTCTTC. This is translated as CASSSQGHEQFF. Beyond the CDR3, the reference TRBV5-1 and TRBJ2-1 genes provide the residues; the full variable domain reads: KAGVTQTPRYLIKTRGQQVTLSCSPISGHRSVSWYQQTPGQGLQFLFEYFSETQRNKGNFPGRFSGRQFSNSRSEMNVSTLELGDSALYLCASSSQGHEQFFGPGTRLTVL.